This TCR beta chain was captured by sequencing in a study of T cells in localized non-small cell lung cancer. The germline CDR1 and CDR2 sequences are SGDLS and YYNGEE. This CDR3 is built from 14 residues. V dropped 1 base and J dropped 10 bases, with 15 bases sitting between them. Study-wide results and caveats: Adjacent lung held a median approximately 57 of the top 100 tumor clones. In uninvolved adjacent lung, T cell clonality reached its highest value, exceeding tumor. Heterogeneity is still possible, as just one tumor region was sequenced. Blood T cell density predicted longer survival; adjacent-lung clonality, shorter.

Clones were sequenced by immunoSEQ multiplex PCR, and TCRdb holds only the in-frame ones, with some missing. The table includes some 11,000 clones, about three quarters detected once. Turning to this clone: The antigen remains undetermined.

This rearrangement joins TRBV9 to TRBJ1-3; no reliable D call. This specimen consisted of peripheral blood, obtained before any cancer treatment. The sequence derives from a male donor older than 55 with stage I lung adenocarcinoma. CDR3 sequence: CASSVPGGGKTIYF. The CDR3 coding sequence is TGTGCCAGCAGCGTACCGGGCGGTGGTAAGACCATATATTTT.